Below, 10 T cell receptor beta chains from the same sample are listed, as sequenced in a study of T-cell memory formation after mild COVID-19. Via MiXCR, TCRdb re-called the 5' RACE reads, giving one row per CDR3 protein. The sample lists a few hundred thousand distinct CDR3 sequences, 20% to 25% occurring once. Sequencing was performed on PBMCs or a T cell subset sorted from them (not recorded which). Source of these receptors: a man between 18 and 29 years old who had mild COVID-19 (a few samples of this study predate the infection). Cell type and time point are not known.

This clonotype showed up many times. In DNA, the CDR3 is TGTGCCAGCACCCCGACAGGGGCGGACACTGAAGCTTTCTTT. Amino acids: CASTPTGADTEAFF. The rearrangement links TRBV28 to TRBJ1-1, with 8 bases aligning to TRBD1. The ends lost 7 bases at V and 3 bases at J; junction bases unmatched: 7. The CDR3 totals 14 residues. Per the germline V gene, CDR1 is MDHEN and CDR2 is SYDVKM.

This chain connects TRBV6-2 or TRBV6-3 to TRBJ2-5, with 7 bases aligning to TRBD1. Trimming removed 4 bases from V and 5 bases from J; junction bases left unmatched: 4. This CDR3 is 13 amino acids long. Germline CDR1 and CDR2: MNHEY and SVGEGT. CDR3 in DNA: TGTGCCAGCAGTTTGGGACAGTCGGAGACCCAGTACTTC. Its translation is CASSLGQSETQYF.

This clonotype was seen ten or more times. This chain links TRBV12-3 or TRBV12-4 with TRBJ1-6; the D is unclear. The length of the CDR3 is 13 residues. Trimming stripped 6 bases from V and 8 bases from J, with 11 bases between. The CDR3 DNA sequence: TGTGCCAGCAGACCTATGGGGTATTCACCCCTCCACTTT. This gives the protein CASRPMGYSPLHF.

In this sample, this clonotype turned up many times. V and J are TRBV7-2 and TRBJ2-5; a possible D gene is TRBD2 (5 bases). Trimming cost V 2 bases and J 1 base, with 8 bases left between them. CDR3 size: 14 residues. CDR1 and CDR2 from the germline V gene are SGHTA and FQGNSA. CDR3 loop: CASSLSGAQETQYF. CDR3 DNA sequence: TGTGCCAGCAGCTTAAGCGGAGCCCAAGAGACCCAGTACTTC.

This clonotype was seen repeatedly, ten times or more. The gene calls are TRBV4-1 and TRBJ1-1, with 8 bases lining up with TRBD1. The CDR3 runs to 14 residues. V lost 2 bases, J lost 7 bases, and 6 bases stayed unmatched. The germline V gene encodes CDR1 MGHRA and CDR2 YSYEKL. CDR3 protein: CASSQPTGEDEAFF. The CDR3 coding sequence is TGCGCCAGCAGCCAACCGACAGGGGAGGATGAAGCTTTCTTT.

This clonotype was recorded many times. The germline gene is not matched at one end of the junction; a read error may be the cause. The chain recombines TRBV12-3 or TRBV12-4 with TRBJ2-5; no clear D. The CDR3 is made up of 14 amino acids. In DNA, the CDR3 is TGCGCCAGCAGCCTTGGACGGATCCAAGAGACCCAGTACTTC. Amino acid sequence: CASSLGRIQETQYF.

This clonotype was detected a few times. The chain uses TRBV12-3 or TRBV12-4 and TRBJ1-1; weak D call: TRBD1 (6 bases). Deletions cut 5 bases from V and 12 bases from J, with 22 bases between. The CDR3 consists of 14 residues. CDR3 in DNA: TGTGCCAGCAGTCACAGGGAGGCGGCGGTCTTGACTTTCTTT. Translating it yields CASSHREAAVLTFF.

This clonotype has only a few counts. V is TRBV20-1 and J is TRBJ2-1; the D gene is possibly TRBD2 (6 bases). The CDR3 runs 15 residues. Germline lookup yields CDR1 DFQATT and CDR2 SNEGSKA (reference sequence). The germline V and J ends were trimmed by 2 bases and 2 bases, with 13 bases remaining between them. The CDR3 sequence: CSARPRTGAYNEQFF. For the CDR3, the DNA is TGCAGTGCTAGACCCCGGACGGGGGCCTACAATGAGCAGTTCTTC.

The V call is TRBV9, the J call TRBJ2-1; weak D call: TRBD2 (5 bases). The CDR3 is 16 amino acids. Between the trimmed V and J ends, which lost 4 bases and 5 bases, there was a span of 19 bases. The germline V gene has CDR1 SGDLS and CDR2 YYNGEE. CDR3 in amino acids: CASSQPVTGEHNEQFF. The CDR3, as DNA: TGTGCCAGCAGCCAGCCTGTGACCGGGGAACACAATGAGCAGTTCTTC.

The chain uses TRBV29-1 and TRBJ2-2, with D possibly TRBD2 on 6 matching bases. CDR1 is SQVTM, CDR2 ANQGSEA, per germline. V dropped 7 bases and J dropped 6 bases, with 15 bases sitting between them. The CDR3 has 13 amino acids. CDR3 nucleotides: TGCAGCGCCGGGGACTCTGGGTCCGGGGAGCTGTTTTTT. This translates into CSAGDSGSGELFF.